This T cell receptor beta chain was identified in a study of T cells in localized non-small cell lung cancer. Sequencing was performed with immunoSEQ multiplex PCR; in TCRdb, only in-frame clones are kept and a portion is missing. The sample includes approximately 54,000 clones, 86% of them seen just once. Of note for this clone: Its antigen is unidentified.

With 1 base removed from V and 7 bases from J, the gap between germline ends came to 4 bases. The germline V gene has CDR1 ENHRY and CDR2 SYGVKD. The length of the CDR3 is 11 residues. Study results and caveats: Those with higher blood T cell density had longer overall survival. Adjacent lung was found to contain a median approximately 62 of the top 100 tumor clones. As only one tumor region underwent sequencing, heterogeneity remains possible. Exceeding tumor, uninvolved adjacent lung had the highest T cell clonality.

The starting material was peripheral blood, obtained before any cancer treatment. This sequence originates from a woman aged 35-70 years with stage I lung adenocarcinoma. This rearrangement joins TRBV10-3 to TRBJ2-5; no clear D gene. The CDR3 nucleotides are TGTGCCATCAGTGAGTTCGGGACCCAGTACTTC. Amino acid sequence: CAISEFGTQYF.